This T cell receptor (beta chain) stems from a study of blood T cell repertoires in COVID-19. At the level of the study: Samples of COVID-19 (acute and convalescent) were obtained from the United States, Italy and Spain. From T cells, B-cell-depleted T cells, or PBMCs came the material, which was cDNA or gDNA.

CDR1 is SEHNR and CDR2 is FQNEAQ in the germline V gene (reference sequence). The CDR3 sequence is 14 residues long. J was trimmed by 4 bases and V by 4 bases; bases with no gene match: 4. As handled by the study authors: Amplification of reference gene primers was used by the study to estimate nucleated cell counts. Profiling relied on immunoSEQ multiplex PCR, and the TCRdb table lists in-frame clones only, not all of them. That table furnishes V, J and clone size, whereas the DNA furnished D and trimming. The profile shows around 70,000 clones, around 83% of them singletons. The sequenced sample was peripheral blood. V usage is TRBV7-9 and J usage is TRBJ2-3; TRBD2 matches at 8 bases. This clonotype originated in a man aged 80 or over with acute or convalescent COVID-19. The CDR3 DNA is TGTGCCAGCAGCTCCGGAGCGGGAGCAGATACGCAGTATTTT. This translates into CASSSGAGADTQYF.